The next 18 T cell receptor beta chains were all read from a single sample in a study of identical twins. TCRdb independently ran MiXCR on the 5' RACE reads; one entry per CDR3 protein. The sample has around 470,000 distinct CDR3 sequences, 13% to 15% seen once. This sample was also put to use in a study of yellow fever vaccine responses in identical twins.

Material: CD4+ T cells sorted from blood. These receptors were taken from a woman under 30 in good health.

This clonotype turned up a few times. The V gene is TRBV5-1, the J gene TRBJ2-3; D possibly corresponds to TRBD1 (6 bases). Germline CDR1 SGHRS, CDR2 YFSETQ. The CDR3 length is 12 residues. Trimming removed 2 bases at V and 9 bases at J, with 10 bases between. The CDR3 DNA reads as TGCGCCAGCAGCTTACAGCAGGGGACGCAGTATTTT. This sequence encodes CASSLQQGTQYF.

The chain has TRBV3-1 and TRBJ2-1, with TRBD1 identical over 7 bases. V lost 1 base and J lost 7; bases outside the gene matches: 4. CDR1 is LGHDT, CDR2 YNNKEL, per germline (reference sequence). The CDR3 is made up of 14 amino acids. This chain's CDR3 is CASSQVGRGNEQFF. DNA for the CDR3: TGTGCCAGCAGCCAAGTCGGCAGGGGGAATGAGCAGTTCTTC.

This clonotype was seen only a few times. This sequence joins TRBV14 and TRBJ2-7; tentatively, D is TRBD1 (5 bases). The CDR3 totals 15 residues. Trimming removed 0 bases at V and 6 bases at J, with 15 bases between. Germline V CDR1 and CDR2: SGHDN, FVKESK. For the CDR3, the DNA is TGTGCCAGCAGCCAAGATAGAGCAGGGTGGCGCGAGCAGTACTTC. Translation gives CASSQDRAGWREQYF.

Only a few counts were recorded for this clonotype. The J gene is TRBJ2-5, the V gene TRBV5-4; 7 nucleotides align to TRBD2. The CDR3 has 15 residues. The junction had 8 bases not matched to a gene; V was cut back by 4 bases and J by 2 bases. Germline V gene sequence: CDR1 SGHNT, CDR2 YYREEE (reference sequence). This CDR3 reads CASSLGGGVQETQYF. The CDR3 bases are TGTGCCAGCAGCCTGGGGGGGGGAGTACAAGAGACCCAGTACTTC.

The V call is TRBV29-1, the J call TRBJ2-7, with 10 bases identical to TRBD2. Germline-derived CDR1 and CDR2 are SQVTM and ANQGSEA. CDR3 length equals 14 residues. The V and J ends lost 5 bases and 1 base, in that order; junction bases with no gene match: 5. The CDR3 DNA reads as TGCAGCGTTATTCTAGCGGGGGATTCCTACGAGCAGTACTTC. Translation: CSVILAGDSYEQYF.

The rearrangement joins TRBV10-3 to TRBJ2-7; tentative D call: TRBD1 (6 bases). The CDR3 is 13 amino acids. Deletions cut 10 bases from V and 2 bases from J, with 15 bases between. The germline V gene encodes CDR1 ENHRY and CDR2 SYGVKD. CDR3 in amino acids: CATVGQGTYEQYF. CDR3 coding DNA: TGTGCCACCGTAGGGCAGGGGACCTACGAGCAGTACTTC.

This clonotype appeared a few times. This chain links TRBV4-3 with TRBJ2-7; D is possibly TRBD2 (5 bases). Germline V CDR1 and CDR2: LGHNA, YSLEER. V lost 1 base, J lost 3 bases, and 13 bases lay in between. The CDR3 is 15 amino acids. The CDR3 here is CASSQGLTGLYEQYF. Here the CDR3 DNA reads TGCGCCAGCAGCCAAGGGCTCACCGGACTCTACGAGCAGTACTTC.

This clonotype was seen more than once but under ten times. This chain's CDR3 is CATQRLAGLYEQYF. In nucleotides, the CDR3 is TGTGCCACCCAGAGACTAGCGGGACTCTACGAGCAGTACTTC. This rearrangement joins TRBV7-9 to TRBJ2-7; 11 nucleotides agree with TRBD2. The junction had 8 bases not matched to a gene; V was cut back by 10 bases and J by 3 bases. Germline V CDR1 and CDR2: SEHNR, FQNEAQ (reference sequence). The CDR3 is 14 amino acids.

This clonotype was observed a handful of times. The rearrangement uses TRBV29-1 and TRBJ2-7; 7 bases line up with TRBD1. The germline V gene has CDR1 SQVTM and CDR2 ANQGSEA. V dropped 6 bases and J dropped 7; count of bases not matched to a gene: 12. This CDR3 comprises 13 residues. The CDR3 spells CSVRQGSSREQYF. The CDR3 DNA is TGCAGCGTCAGACAGGGAAGCTCGCGGGAGCAGTACTTC.

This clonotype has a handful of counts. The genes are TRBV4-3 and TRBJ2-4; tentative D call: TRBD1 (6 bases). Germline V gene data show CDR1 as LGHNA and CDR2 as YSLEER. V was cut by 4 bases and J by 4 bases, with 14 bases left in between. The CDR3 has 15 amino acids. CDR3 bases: TGCGCCAGCAGCCGAGAACAGGGCATTAAAAACATTCAGTACTTC. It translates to CASSREQGIKNIQYF.

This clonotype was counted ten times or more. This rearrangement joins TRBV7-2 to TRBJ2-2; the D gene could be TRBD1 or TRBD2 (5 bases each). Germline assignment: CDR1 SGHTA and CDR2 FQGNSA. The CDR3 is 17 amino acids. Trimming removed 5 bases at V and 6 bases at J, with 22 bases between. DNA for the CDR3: TGTGCCAGCAGCCCCCCGGTGCGGGCTCAAGGGGCCGGGGAGCTGTTTTTT. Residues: CASSPPVRAQGAGELFF.

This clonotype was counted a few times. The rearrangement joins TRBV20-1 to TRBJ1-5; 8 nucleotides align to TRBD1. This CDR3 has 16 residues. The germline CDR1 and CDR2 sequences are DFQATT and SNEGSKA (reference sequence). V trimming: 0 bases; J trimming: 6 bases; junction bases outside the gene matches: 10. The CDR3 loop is CSARDRLAGGGQPQHF. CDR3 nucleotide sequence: TGCAGTGCTAGAGATCGGTTGGCAGGGGGCGGTCAGCCCCAGCATTTT.

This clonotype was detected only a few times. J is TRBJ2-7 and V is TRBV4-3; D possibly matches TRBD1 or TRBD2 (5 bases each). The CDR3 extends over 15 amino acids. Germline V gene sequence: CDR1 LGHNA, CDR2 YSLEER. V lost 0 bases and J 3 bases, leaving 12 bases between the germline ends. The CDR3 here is CASSQERGVYYEQYF. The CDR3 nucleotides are TGCGCCAGCAGCCAAGAAAGAGGGGTTTACTACGAGCAGTACTTC.

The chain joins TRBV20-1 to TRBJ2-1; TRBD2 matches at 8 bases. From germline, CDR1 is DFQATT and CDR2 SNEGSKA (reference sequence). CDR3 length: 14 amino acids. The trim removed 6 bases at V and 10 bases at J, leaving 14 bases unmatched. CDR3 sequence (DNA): TGCAGTGCCGGGGGGGGAGTAGGCCTAGCGGAGCAGTTCTTC. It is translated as CSAGGGVGLAEQFF.

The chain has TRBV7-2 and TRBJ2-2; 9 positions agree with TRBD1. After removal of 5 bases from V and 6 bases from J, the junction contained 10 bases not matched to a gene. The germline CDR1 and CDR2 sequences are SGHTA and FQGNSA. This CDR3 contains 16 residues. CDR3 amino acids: CASSPQGARGAGELFF. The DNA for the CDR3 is TGTGCCAGCAGCCCACAGGGGGCGCGTGGGGCCGGGGAGCTGTTTTTT.

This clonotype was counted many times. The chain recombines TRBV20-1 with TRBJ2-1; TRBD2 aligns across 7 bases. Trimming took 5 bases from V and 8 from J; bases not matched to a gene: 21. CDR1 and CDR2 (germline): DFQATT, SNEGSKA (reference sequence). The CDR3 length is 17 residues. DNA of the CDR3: TGCAGTGCTCCCTCGCCCGGACTAGGGAATGGAGTGTATGAGCAGTTCTTC. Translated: CSAPSPGLGNGVYEQFF.

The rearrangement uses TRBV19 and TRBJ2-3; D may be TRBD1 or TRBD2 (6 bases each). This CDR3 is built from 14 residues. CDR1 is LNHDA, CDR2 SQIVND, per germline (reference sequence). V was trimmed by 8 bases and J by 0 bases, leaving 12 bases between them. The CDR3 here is CASRGLGSTDTQYF. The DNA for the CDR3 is TGTGCCAGTCGGGGGCTCGGGAGCACAGATACGCAGTATTTT.

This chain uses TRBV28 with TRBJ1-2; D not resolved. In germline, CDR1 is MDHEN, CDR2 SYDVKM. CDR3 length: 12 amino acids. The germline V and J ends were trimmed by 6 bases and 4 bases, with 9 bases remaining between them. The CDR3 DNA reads TGTGCCAGCAGGTCGCCCCCCTATGGCTACACCTTC. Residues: CASRSPPYGYTF.